This passage covers 5 T cell receptor beta chains from one sample sequenced in a study of OX40 agonist ivuxolimab in advanced cancers. Library generation was performed with the immunoSEQ multiplex PCR assay. This immuneACCESS table, as held by TCRdb, lists in-frame sequences with V and J called but not all clones. Of the missing ones, under half trace to an unresolved V gene in checked studies; the others have no known cause. Here the sample has almost 70,000 clones; roughly 90% occur a single time. The ten largest clonotypes hold less than 0.3% of the sample. The material was CD4+ or CD8+ T cells sorted from blood, obtained in a trial of the OX40 agonist ivuxolimab. Receptors were obtained from an adult with an advanced solid tumor such as melanoma, head and neck, liver or kidney cancer.

The chain is built from TRBV6-5 and TRBJ2-2; 10 bases are a match to TRBD2. This CDR3 contains 15 residues. Germline V gives CDR1 MNHEY, CDR2 SVGAGI. V trimming: 7 bases; J trimming: 5 bases; junction bases outside the gene matches: 7. The CDR3 DNA is TGTGCCAGCATAAGGCTAGCGGGAGTTACCGGGGAGCTGTTTTTT. This codes for CASIRLAGVTGELFF.

The chain couples TRBV6-4 to TRBJ2-3; D unclear. Trimming removed 2 bases from V and 7 bases from J, with 4 bases in between. CDR1 and CDR2 from the germline V gene are MRHNA and SNTAGT. This CDR3 contains 11 residues. The CDR3 coding sequence is TGTGCCAGCAGTGACGGTTATACGCAGTATTTT. Amino acids: CASSDGYTQYF.

The rearrangement joins TRBV12-5 to TRBJ1-5, with D possibly being TRBD1 (6 bases). Between the trimmed V and J ends, which lost 3 bases and 3 bases, there was a span of 9 bases. This CDR3 contains 14 residues. Germline V gives CDR1 LGHNT, CDR2 FRNRAP. Written as DNA, the CDR3 is TGTGCTAGTGGTTTCGGGGGGCCCAATCAGCCCCAGCATTTT. Its protein product is CASGFGGPNQPQHF.

The chain is built from TRBV2 and TRBJ2-7, with D possibly being TRBD1 (5 bases). Germline-derived CDR1 and CDR2 are SNHLY and FYNNEI. V was pared by 7 bases and J by 3 bases, with 13 bases between. This CDR3 region has 13 residues. CDR3 region: CASTQGFNYEQYF. The CDR3 DNA reads as TGTGCCAGCACCCAGGGATTCAACTACGAGCAGTACTTC.

V usage is TRBV6-6 and J usage is TRBJ1-3; TRBD1 might be the D (5 bases). The CDR3 contains 14 residues. CDR1 is MNHNY and CDR2 is SVGAGI in the germline V gene (reference sequence). With 5 bases removed from V and 2 bases from J, the gap between germline ends came to 10 bases. The chain's CDR3 is CASSHQGPGNTIYF. The CDR3 DNA reads as TGTGCCAGCAGTCACCAGGGTCCTGGAAACACCATATATTTT.